The clone carrying this T cell receptor beta chain has more than one count but fewer than ten. The antigen is undetermined. The J segment lost 6 bases and the V segment lost 8 bases, leaving 11 bases of the junction unmatched. Germline lookup yields CDR1 SEHNR and CDR2 FQNEAQ (reference sequence). This CDR3 spans 15 amino acids. TCRdb re-called the RT-PCR reads with MiXCR, one entry per CDR3 protein. The sample records roughly 150,000 distinct CDR3 sequences, about a tenth being singletons. This sample was taken from a study of response to subunit inactivated influenza vaccine. Study-wide results and limits: A suggestion made by the authors is that each seasonal influenza vaccination recruits few new T cells.

This TCR was sampled from a man aged 50 to 60 who received an inactivated influenza vaccine. The rearrangement joins TRBV7-9 to TRBJ2-7; 12 nucleotides align to TRBD1. Sequencing used non-naive T cells sorted from PBMCs, obtained more than 35 days after vaccination. The CDR3 region has the DNA TGTGCCAGCTCCGTTATAGGGACAGGGGGCAGCGAGCAGTACTTC. Protein: CASSVIGTGGSEQYF.